The 15 T cell receptor beta chains given below trace back to one sample, sequenced in a study of blood T cell repertoires in COVID-19. Generated by immunoSEQ multiplex PCR, the TCRdb table keeps only in-frame clones and is missing some. The table has approximately 300,000 clones, around 87% seen once. Sequenced material: peripheral blood. The origin of the receptors is a woman aged 40-49 years with COVID-19, enrolled during active disease.

The chain combines TRBV10-1 with TRBJ1-2, with D perhaps matching TRBD1 (5 bases). The CDR3 loop spans 15 amino acids. V was trimmed by 4 bases and J by 4 bases, leaving 16 bases between them. CDR1 is WNHNN, CDR2 SYGVQD, per germline (reference sequence). The CDR3 here is CASSGVQGGSYGYTF. The CDR3 DNA reads as TGCGCCAGCAGTGGGGTGCAGGGAGGGAGCTATGGCTACACCTTC.

V is TRBV12-3 or TRBV12-4 and J is TRBJ1-4, with D hard to call. This CDR3 has 13 amino acids. The germline V and J ends were trimmed by 6 bases and 8 bases, with 13 bases remaining between them. The CDR3 loop reads CASSRRVGEKLFF. CDR3 sequence (DNA): TGTGCCAGCAGCCGTCGGGTCGGGGAAAAACTGTTTTTT.

The chain employs TRBV9 and TRBJ1-5; TRBD1 is a possible D gene (6 bases). CDR3 length: 14 residues. V lost 4 bases, J lost 6 bases, and 14 bases lay in between. Germline assignment: CDR1 SGDLS and CDR2 YYNGEE. In nucleotides, the CDR3 is TGTGCCAGCAGCTTACAGGGATCGGGTCAGCCCCAGCATTTT. Its translation: CASSLQGSGQPQHF.

The J gene is TRBJ1-5, the V gene TRBV6-2 or TRBV6-3; possibly TRBD1 for D (5 bases). Germline V lookup: CDR1 MNHEY, CDR2 SVGEGT. The CDR3 totals 15 residues. Deletions cut 2 bases from V and 7 bases from J, with 15 bases between. The CDR3 region is CASSYTGGGGQPQHF. CDR3 DNA sequence: TGTGCCAGCAGTTACACGGGCGGGGGAGGCCAGCCCCAGCATTTT.

The gene calls are TRBV13 and TRBJ2-7, with 9 nucleotides matching TRBD2. The CDR3 is 15 amino acids. V gave up 4 bases and J gave up 4 bases; unmatched junction bases: 8. In germline, CDR1 is PRHDT, CDR2 FYEKMQ (reference sequence). The CDR3: CASSSSLAGGYEQYF. CDR3 bases: TGTGCCAGCAGCTCAAGTCTGGCGGGAGGGTACGAGCAGTACTTC.

The rearrangement links TRBV15 to TRBJ1-4, with D perhaps TRBD1 (6 bases). This CDR3 contains 14 residues. With 7 bases removed from V and 7 bases from J, the gap between germline ends came to 16 bases. CDR1 is LNHNV, CDR2 YYDKDF, per germline (reference sequence). CDR3: CATMRGGIGEKLFF. CDR3 DNA sequence: TGTGCCACCATGAGGGGGGGAATAGGTGAAAAACTGTTTTTT.

The V gene is TRBV2, the J gene TRBJ2-5, with D possibly matching TRBD2 (5 bases). This CDR3 is 14 amino acids long. V was pared by 3 bases and J by 7 bases, with 15 bases between. Per germline, CDR1 SNHLY and CDR2 FYNNEI. CDR3 in DNA: TGTGCCAGCAGTGAGTTGGCTAGCTACGGGACCCAGTACTTC. It translates to CASSELASYGTQYF.

The J gene is TRBJ1-5, the V gene TRBV7-8; 7 bases are shared with TRBD1. The CDR3 is 16 amino acids. Trimming removed 5 bases from V and 1 base from J; junction bases left unmatched: 8. Per germline, CDR1 SGHVS and CDR2 FQNEAQ. The CDR3: CASSGNRGNSNQPQHF. In nucleotides, the CDR3 is TGTGCCAGCAGCGGGAACAGGGGAAACAGCAATCAGCCCCAGCATTTT.

This clone was seen just once. V usage is TRBV6-4 and J usage is TRBJ2-7; the match to TRBD2 covers 11 bases. Unmatched junction bases numbered 13, after V lost 2 bases and J lost 1 base. CDR1 and CDR2 (germline): MRHNA, SNTAGT. The CDR3 contains 19 residues. As DNA, the CDR3 is TGTGCCAGCAGTGACCCGACTAGCGGGAAAGTTAATTTTTCCTACGAGCAGTACTTC. The encoded protein is CASSDPTSGKVNFSYEQYF.

The genes are TRBV27 and TRBJ1-5; the D gene is possibly TRBD1 (6 bases). The CDR3 is 18 residues long. V was shortened by 6 bases and J by 0 bases, with 21 bases between the two germline ends. CDR1 and CDR2 from the germline V gene are MNHEY and SMNVEV (reference sequence). CDR3 in DNA: TGTGCCAGCAGCCCTATGGCGGCAGGGGTCTTTAGCAATCAGCCCCAGCATTTT. It specifies CASSPMAAGVFSNQPQHF.

This clone showed up just once. This chain links TRBV4-3 with TRBJ1-1; 7 bases are a match to TRBD1. The V gene end was trimmed by 4 bases and the J gene end by 1 base; junction bases not matched to a gene: 9. Germline V CDR1 and CDR2: LGHNA, YSLEER. The CDR3 is made up of 16 amino acids. CDR3 loop: CASSRIPGQRNTEAFF. The CDR3 bases are TGCGCCAGCAGCCGAATACCGGGACAGAGGAACACTGAAGCTTTCTTT.

V and J are TRBV10-3 and TRBJ2-1; 9 bases align to TRBD2. Germline loops: CDR1 ENHRY, CDR2 SYGVKD. The junction had 9 bases not matched to a gene; V was cut back by 6 bases and J by 6 bases. This CDR3 is built from 15 residues. The CDR3 loop is CAISVSGRPTNEQFF. In DNA, the CDR3 is TGTGCCATCAGCGTGAGCGGGAGGCCTACCAATGAGCAGTTCTTC.

A single count supports this clone. The chain links TRBV6-1 to TRBJ1-1; 11 bases map to TRBD1. The J segment lost 4 bases and the V segment lost 5 bases, leaving 6 bases of the junction unmatched. Germline V gene lookup returns CDR1 MNHNS and CDR2 SASEGT. The CDR3 runs to 15 residues. The CDR3 DNA reads TGTGCCAGCAGTACACCGGGACAGGGGGGCACTGAAGCTTTCTTT. It translates to CASSTPGQGGTEAFF.

Concerning this clone: Other nucleotide sequences in the sample specify the same CDR3. V gene TRBV27 combines with J gene TRBJ1-5, with 8 bases matching TRBD1. The trim removed 3 bases at V and 5 bases at J, leaving 3 bases unmatched. The CDR3 sequence is 14 residues long. Per germline, CDR1 MNHEY and CDR2 SMNVEV (reference sequence). CDR3 nucleotide sequence: TGTGCCAGCAGTTTTACAGGGGGGTATCAGCCCCAGCATTTT. This codes for CASSFTGGYQPQHF.

The chain recombines TRBV27 with TRBJ1-5; 10 nucleotides line up with TRBD1. V shed 5 bases, J shed 1 base, and the junction held 11 bases outside the gene matches. The CDR3 is 18 amino acids. The germline gives CDR1 MNHEY, CDR2 SMNVEV (reference sequence). The CDR3 reads CASSRGQGVGWSNQPQHF. The DNA for the CDR3 is TGTGCCAGCAGTCGTGGACAGGGGGTGGGGTGGAGCAATCAGCCCCAGCATTTT.